Each of the 11 T cell receptor beta chains below was sequenced from the same sample in a study of human T cells and chemical hapten exposure. TCRdb recomputed calls from the RACE reads with MiXCR, one row per CDR3 protein. The table lists approximately 77,000 distinct CDR3 sequences, 12% to 15% of them singletons. Specified time point: pre-sensitization, week 0. Indicated treatment: therapeutic diphenylcyclopropenone sensitization with weekly scalp DPC. Sequences were derived from whole blood, sampled in connection with sensitization to the hapten diphenylcyclopropenone (DPC). The receptor source for this set is a woman aged 50 to 60 with alopecia areata. Some clones in this sample may be carry-over from other donors' samples.

This clonotype showed up many times. This chain uses TRBV5-4 with TRBJ1-1, with a possible D match to TRBD1 (5 bases). The CDR3 spans 19 residues. Germline assignment: CDR1 SGHNT and CDR2 YYREEE (reference sequence). The V end was cut by 0 bases, the J end by 0 bases, with 21 bases between. This CDR3 is CASSLVRTRARIMNTEAFF. CDR3 in DNA: TGTGCCAGCAGCTTGGTCAGGACACGGGCCCGGATCATGAACACTGAAGCTTTCTTT.

A few counts support this clonotype. This chain uses TRBV11-2 with TRBJ2-1; possible D gene TRBD2, 6 bases. The CDR3 consists of 13 residues. Trimming removed 4 bases at V and 10 bases at J, with 14 bases between. In germline, CDR1 is SGHAT, CDR2 FQNNGV. DNA of the CDR3: TGTGCCAGCAGCTCACGACTAGGAGACGAGCAGTTCTTC. This translates into CASSSRLGDEQFF.

This clonotype was counted a few times. This chain joins TRBV5-5 and TRBJ2-3; 7 positions match TRBD2. Germline CDR1 SGHKS, CDR2 YYEKEE (reference sequence). Trimming at V came to 5 bases and at J to 6 bases, leaving 9 bases not matched to a gene. This CDR3 spans 14 amino acids. The CDR3 protein is CASSVGLPLDTQYF. The CDR3 DNA reads as TGTGCCAGCAGTGTGGGACTACCACTCGATACGCAGTATTTT.

The chain couples TRBV27 to TRBJ2-3, with D tentatively TRBD1 or TRBD2 (5 bases each). This CDR3 is built from 13 residues. Germline V gene sequence: CDR1 MNHEY, CDR2 SMNVEV (reference sequence). V shed 2 bases and J shed 6 bases, with 9 bases lying between them. The CDR3, as DNA: TGTGCCAGCAGTTTACCCGGGGCCGATACGCAGTATTTT. It yields the protein CASSLPGADTQYF.

The V and J genes are TRBV2 and TRBJ1-4, with TRBD1 identical over 7 bases. The CDR3 contains 14 residues. Germline V gives CDR1 SNHLY, CDR2 FYNNEI. The trim removed 6 bases at V and 3 bases at J, leaving 4 bases unmatched. The CDR3 coding sequence is TGTGCCAGCAGGAAGGGACAGTCTAATGAAAAACTGTTTTTT. This sequence encodes CASRKGQSNEKLFF.

In its sample, this clonotype was seen a few times. V and J are TRBV18 and TRBJ1-5, with D hard to call. CDR3 size: 16 residues. The germline V gene has CDR1 KGHSH and CDR2 LQKENI. V gave up 1 base and J gave up 2 bases, with 12 bases separating them. CDR3 DNA: TGTGCCAGCTCACCACTGACACCTTCGGGCAATCAGCCCCAGCATTTT. It specifies CASSPLTPSGNQPQHF.

This clonotype occurred a few times. The CDR3 DNA reads as TGTGCCAGCAGGCCTAGTAGTAGTATCGCAGATACGCAGTATTTT. Protein product: CASRPSSSIADTQYF. The gene calls are TRBV27 and TRBJ2-3; D is unresolved. The CDR3 has 15 residues. Germline V gene lookup returns CDR1 MNHEY and CDR2 SMNVEV (reference sequence). V was clipped by 6 bases and J by 4 bases, with 17 bases between them.

This chain connects TRBV18 to TRBJ1-4; D uncertain. Trimming removed 4 bases at V and 2 bases at J, with 11 bases between. Germline lookup yields CDR1 KGHSH and CDR2 LQKENI. The CDR3 totals 15 residues. CDR3 region: CASSLSTDTNEKLFF. DNA for the CDR3: TGTGCCAGCTCACTCTCGACGGATACTAATGAAAAACTGTTTTTT.

This clonotype came up a few times. The DNA of the CDR3 is TGTGCCATCAGTGAGTCGTCTAAGGCCGGGGGAAATCAGCCCCAGCATTTT. Translating gives CAISESSKAGGNQPQHF. The chain uses TRBV10-3 and TRBJ1-5; tentatively, D is TRBD1 (5 bases). The CDR3 spans 17 residues. V lost 0 bases and J 4 bases, leaving 16 bases between the germline ends. Germline CDR1 reads ENHRY; CDR2 reads SYGVKD.

The chain recombines TRBV6-2 or TRBV6-3 with TRBJ2-1; tentatively, D is TRBD2 (6 bases). Trimming stripped 2 bases from V and 0 bases from J, with 8 bases between. Germline V lookup: CDR1 MNHEY, CDR2 SVGEGT. The CDR3 consists of 15 residues. The CDR3 bases are TGTGCCAGCAGTTACAGGGACTTCTCCTACAATGAGCAGTTCTTC. As protein: CASSYRDFSYNEQFF.

In this sample, this clonotype turned up a few times. A read error may produce the germline difference seen at one junction end. The chain employs TRBV29-1 and TRBJ2-3, with 9 bases identical to TRBD1. The CDR3 covers 12 residues. Germline CDR1 SQVTM, CDR2 ANQGSEA. CDR3 amino acids: CSVESGTGPGDF. The CDR3 DNA reads as TGCAGCGTTGAGTCTGGGACAGGGCCTGGGGATTTT.